This T cell receptor beta chain was documented in a study of CD8 T cells in ankylosing spondylitis. Study observations and caveats: Disease-linked clones displayed a CD8+ phenotype and appeared relatively rarely in peripheral blood. Previous work reported some of these motif variants in the synovial fluid and blood of reactive arthritis. Ankylosing spondylitis blood seemed to carry a telltale TCR beta motif made of several highly homologous variants. Disease-associated clones were reportedly significantly overrepresented in matched ankylosing spondylitis synovial fluid.

TCRdb ran MiXCR on the 5' RACE reads and lists one entry per CDR3 protein. The data show over 450,000 distinct CDR3 sequences, with roughly an eighth seen just once and almost 7% held by the top ten. This clonotype occurred a few times. Its target is unknown. The CDR3 sequence is 14 residues long. V lost 1 base and J 6 bases, leaving 12 bases between the germline ends. Per germline, CDR1 DFQATT and CDR2 SNEGSKA (reference sequence). Source material: blood, either unsorted or a sorted T cell fraction (not recorded which). The gene calls are TRBV20-1 and TRBJ1-4, with D possibly matching TRBD1 (5 bases). This sequence originates from a male donor with ankylosing spondylitis. CDR3 nucleotides: TGCAGTGCTAGAGGTGGGGGGTCCTATGAAAAACTGTTTTTT. This translates into CSARGGGSYEKLFF.